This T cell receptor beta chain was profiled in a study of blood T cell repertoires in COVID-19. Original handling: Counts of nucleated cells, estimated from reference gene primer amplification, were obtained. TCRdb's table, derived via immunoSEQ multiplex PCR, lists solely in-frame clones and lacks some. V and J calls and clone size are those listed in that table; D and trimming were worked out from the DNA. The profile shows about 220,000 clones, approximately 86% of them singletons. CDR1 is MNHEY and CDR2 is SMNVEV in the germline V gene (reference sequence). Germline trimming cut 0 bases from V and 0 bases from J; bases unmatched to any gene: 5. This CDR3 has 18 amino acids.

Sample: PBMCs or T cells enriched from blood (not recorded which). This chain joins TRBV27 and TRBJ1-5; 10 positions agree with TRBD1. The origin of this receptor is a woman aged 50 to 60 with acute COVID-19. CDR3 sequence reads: CASSLSGQGLGSNQPQHF. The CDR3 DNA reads TGTGCCAGCAGTTTATCGGGACAGGGGTTAGGTAGCAATCAGCCCCAGCATTTT.